The entry below gives a single T cell receptor (beta chain) sequence along with its context. Some clones are missing from TCRdb's copy, which holds only in-frame ones; the method was immunoSEQ multiplex PCR. The sample contains tens of thousands of clones, roughly 91% of which appear only once. The sample is drawn from a study of control samples from healthy donors and cancer patients. This receptor was taken from a young man in good health. The sample comprised blood.

Written as DNA, the CDR3 is TGTGCCAGCAGCGAAAGACCCCTCGGGGGTTTAGGCGACACTGAAGCTTTCTTT. As protein: CASSERPLGGLGDTEAFF. This rearrangement joins TRBV7-3 to TRBJ1-1; TRBD1 is a possible D gene (5 bases). Germline CDR1 is SGHTA and CDR2 is FQGTGA. The V and J ends lost 5 bases and 3 bases respectively, with 25 bases between them. The CDR3 is 18 amino acids.